This entry concerns a single T cell receptor beta chain. Its specificity is unknown. This entry comes from a study of shared clonotypes between healthy human individuals. Study overall: Serving as donors were a couple of women and three men, whose ages spanned 18 to 49.

The V end lost 5 bases, the J end lost 5 bases, and 13 bases lay between the germline ends. Germline V gene lookup returns CDR1 SGHTA and CDR2 FQGTGA. The CDR3 extends over 14 amino acids. Notes on the study in general: Memory subsets generally showed lower estimated richness than naive subsets. Sorted-subset sequencing was shown by rarefaction to be incomplete despite large depth.

Method: immunoSEQ multiplex PCR; TCRdb's copy keeps in-frame clones and lacks some. The sample has roughly 2 million clones; roughly 94% are singletons. Material: naive CD4+ T cells sorted from blood. Specified subset: CD45RA+ positively selected. This clonotype originated in a young man in good health. This chain connects TRBV7-3 to TRBJ2-1; D gene uncertain. CDR3 in amino acids: CASSLSGADNEQFF. DNA of the CDR3: TGTGCCAGCAGCCTCTCGGGCGCCGACAATGAGCAGTTCTTC.